This T cell receptor (beta chain) was observed in a study of shared clonotypes between healthy human individuals. Findings and caveats of the study: Naive CD4 clonotypes were shared across several donors at 4.5% to 6%.

On this clone itself: Its antigen is unidentified.

V was pared by 2 bases and J by 9 bases, with 16 bases between. CDR1 MGHDK and CDR2 SYGVNS come from the germline V gene. The CDR3 has 15 residues. Sorted-subset replicate PCR reactions were performed with 150 to 200 ng DNA, corresponding to roughly 27,000 T cell genomes. Method: immunoSEQ multiplex PCR; TCRdb's copy keeps in-frame clones and lacks some. The sample consists of 2 million or so clones, roughly 94% of them appearing once. V and J are TRBV25-1 and TRBJ2-2; unclear D gene. This clonotype originated in a man younger than 35 in good health. Material: naive CD4+ T cells sorted from blood. Subset indicated: CD45RA+ positively selected. CDR3: CASSEALTAARELFF. CDR3 DNA: TGTGCCAGCAGTGAAGCACTTACGGCTGCCCGGGAGCTGTTTTTT.